Reported below is one TCR beta chain. As yet, its antigen is unknown. In germline, CDR1 is SGHRS, CDR2 YFSETQ. The CDR3 runs to 16 residues. V shed 4 bases, J shed 4 bases, and the junction held 7 bases outside the gene matches. This entry is derived from a study of T cells in localized non-small cell lung cancer. Broader study findings: Turning up in adjacent lung were a median roughly 62 of the top 100 tumor clones. Heterogeneity within the tumor remains possible, as just one region underwent sequencing. Overall survival was longer when the density of T cells in the blood was higher. Among the tissues sampled, uninvolved adjacent lung had the highest T cell clonality, above tumor.

Libraries were prepared by immunoSEQ multiplex PCR; TCRdb keeps only in-frame clonotypes and omits some of them. This table has just over 20,000 clones, around 84% appearing once. The V gene is TRBV5-1, the J gene TRBJ2-1; 11 nucleotides align to TRBD2. The source is a man between 40 and 70 years old with stage I lung adenocarcinoma. This specimen consisted of peripheral blood, obtained before any cancer treatment. Here the CDR3 reads CASSEAASGGYNEQFF. As DNA, the CDR3 is TGCGCCAGCAGCGAGGCCGCTAGCGGGGGGTACAATGAGCAGTTCTTC.